This T cell receptor (beta chain) originates from a study of blood T cell repertoires in COVID-19. At the level of the study: From the United States, Italy and Spain came samples of acute and convalescent COVID-19. PBMCs, B-cell-depleted T cells, or T cells provided the cDNA or gDNA that made up the material.

The Seattle patients joined while their infection was active and were tracked longitudinally afterward. CDR3 length: 16 amino acids. V shed 0 bases and J shed 4 bases, with 12 bases lying between them. CDR1 and CDR2 from the germline V gene are LNHNV and YYDKDF (reference sequence). Profiling relied on immunoSEQ multiplex PCR, and the TCRdb table lists in-frame clones only, not all of them. The sample has 80,000 to 100,000 clones, about 74% seen once. The V call is TRBV15, the J call TRBJ2-2; TRBD2 is a possible D gene (5 bases). The sample was peripheral blood. The origin of this receptor is a man in his 70s with COVID-19, enrolled during active disease. CDR3 sequence (DNA): TGTGCCACCAGCAGAGAGGTGGGAGTGGGCACCGGGGAGCTGTTTTTT. Protein: CATSREVGVGTGELFF.